This is a list of T cell receptor beta chains from one sample in a study of human CD4 T cells and Enterobacteriaceae. Sequencing used immunoSEQ multiplex PCR; TCRdb keeps in-frame clones, though not all of them. The sample yields roughly 250 clones, about 39% seen once. Specimen: bacteria-reactive CD4+ T cells grown in culture. The receptors stem from a human donor in good health. CDR3s include the opening cysteine and the closing phenylalanine or tryptophan.

TRBJ1-3 | TRBV5-1 | CASSWGGRPDSGNTIYF
TRBJ2-2 | TRBV11-2 | CASSPQHRTGGELFF
TRBJ2-5 | TRBV11-2 | CASSFGAGGRETQYF
TRBJ1-1 | TRBV6-1 | CASIYRTGTEAFF
TRBJ1-2 | TRBV7-8 | CASSQTGEGYGYTF
TRBJ1-2 | TRBV5-1 | CASSPAAGTVGYTF
TRBJ2-2 | TRBV28 | CASSGTSGSMGTGELFF
TRBJ2-1 | TRBV7-3 | CASSSVGLAGGYNEQFF
TRBJ2-4 | TRBV7-4 | CASRPSAGGGIQYF
TRBJ2-7 | TRBV6-9 | CASHSGGPTTYEQYF
TRBJ1-1 | TRBV10-2 | CASSESVSRATEAFF
TRBJ1-6 | TRBV9 | CASSPSGGDNSPLHF
TRBJ1-5 | TRBV29-1 | CSVRTGGNQPQHF
TRBJ2-5 | TRBV6-4 | CASSGLAGGRTQYF
TRBJ2-1 | TRBV5-8 | CASSLETGGRNEQFF
TRBJ1-6 | TRBV5-4 | CASGERVRNSPLHF
TRBJ2-6 | TRBV5-8 | CASRFVSTQSRANVLTF
TRBJ1-1 | TRBV18 | CASSAAGQGSTEAFF
TRBJ2-7 | TRBV7-8 | CASSPRGTVGYEQYF
TRBJ1-2 | TRBV28 | CASTLDRSYGYTF
TRBJ1-5 | TRBV29-1 | CSVQKRYGRAGESLGQSAPAF
TRBJ2-6 | TRBV28 | CASSGGDRGRAGANVLTF
TRBJ2-3 | TRBV19 | CASSSLAGVDTQYF
TRBJ2-7 | TRBV6-1 | CASHSGGPTTYEQYF
TRBJ2-1 | TRBV27 | CASSPYGYNEQFF
TRBJ2-1 | TRBV5-6 | CASRRDRANNEQFF